A single sample is the source of the 14 T cell receptor beta chains below, sequenced in a study of cytomegalovirus exposure and HLA in healthy donors. It was with 60 Vbeta and 13 Jbeta primers that the PCR ran. Clones were read by immunoSEQ multiplex PCR, and TCRdb kept only the in-frame ones, dropping some. This sample has 97,000 or so clones, with 63% found just once. The sample was PBMCs. Source of these receptors: a human donor in good health.

This sequence joins TRBV29-1 and TRBJ1-2; 10 nucleotides agree with TRBD1. The CDR3 runs 12 residues. The V gene's germline CDR1 is SQVTM and CDR2 ANQGSEA. Losses at the gene ends were 6 bases for V and 8 bases for J; bases not matched to a gene: 6. Written as DNA, the CDR3 is TGCAGCGTATTCGGGACAGGGGAAGGCTACACCTTC. This encodes CSVFGTGEGYTF.

Only a few counts were recorded for this clone. The chain links TRBV19 to TRBJ2-3; D gene uncertain. Germline assignment: CDR1 LNHDA and CDR2 SQIVND (reference sequence). The CDR3 has 12 residues. V lost 1 base and J lost 8, with 7 bases in between. The CDR3 here is CASSIGVGTQYF. CDR3 nucleotide sequence: TGTGCCAGTAGTATAGGCGTTGGTACGCAGTATTTT. The full variable domain, in which reference TRBV19 and TRBJ2-3 provide the parts outside the CDR3, is DGGITQSPKYLFRKEGQNVTLSCEQNLNHDAMYWYRQDPGQGLRLIYYSQIVNDFQKGDIAEGYSVSREKKESFPLTVTSAQKNPTAFYLCASSIGVGTQYFGPGTRLTVL.

This clone turned up a few times. The V and J genes are TRBV5-1 and TRBJ2-1, with 15 bases lining up with TRBD2. Trimming removed 4 bases from V and 8 bases from J; junction bases left unmatched: 7. This CDR3 region has 16 residues. CDR1 is SGHRS, CDR2 YFSETQ, per germline. The CDR3 region is CASSGLAGGAGDEQFF. In nucleotides, the CDR3 is TGCGCCAGCAGCGGACTAGCGGGAGGGGCAGGGGATGAGCAGTTCTTC.

The genes are TRBV5-4 and TRBJ2-7, with TRBD1 matching 9 bases. CDR3 length equals 16 residues. Germline-derived CDR1 and CDR2 are SGHNT and YYREEE (reference sequence). Germline trimming cut 6 bases from V and 6 bases from J; bases unmatched to any gene: 16. In nucleotides, the CDR3 is TGTGCCAGCACCAGCAGCGGAGGAACAGGGGGCGTCGAGCAGTACTTC. Translated: CASTSSGGTGGVEQYF.

This chain joins TRBV6-1 and TRBJ2-2; no reliable D call. The CDR3 covers 13 residues. Per germline, CDR1 MNHNS and CDR2 SASEGT. V gave up 1 base and J gave up 2 bases, with 2 bases separating them. CDR3 sequence reads: CASSEVNTGELFF. CDR3 nucleotide sequence: TGTGCCAGCAGTGAAGTAAACACCGGGGAGCTGTTTTTT.

This clone came up once. This rearrangement joins TRBV7-9 to TRBJ2-1; maybe TRBD2 (6 bases). V was shortened by 1 base and J by 12 bases, with 16 bases between the two germline ends. The CDR3 is made up of 14 amino acids. From germline, CDR1 is SEHNR and CDR2 FQNEAQ (reference sequence). The DNA of the CDR3 is TGTGCCAGCAGCTTAGTCGTGGGCGGGGCTGGGCAGTTCTTC. It specifies CASSLVVGGAGQFF.

The V gene is TRBV15, the J gene TRBJ2-1; D may be TRBD2 (6 bases). The V gene lost 3 bases and the J gene lost 4 bases, with 16 bases spanning the gap. The CDR3 covers 16 residues. Per the germline V gene, CDR1 is LNHNV and CDR2 is YYDKDF (reference sequence). The CDR3: CATSRPGLGEYNEQFF. DNA for the CDR3: TGTGCCACCAGCAGGCCGGGACTTGGAGAATACAATGAGCAGTTCTTC.

A word on this clone: Other DNA variants within this sample encode the same CDR3. The rearrangement links TRBV4-1 to TRBJ2-7, with TRBD2 matching over 10 bases. V lost 2 bases to trimming and J lost 2 bases; unmatched junction nucleotides: 3. Germline lookup yields CDR1 MGHRA and CDR2 YSYEKL. The CDR3 is 15 amino acids. Here the CDR3 reads CASSQRTSGAYEQYF. In DNA form, the CDR3 reads TGCGCCAGCAGCCAACGGACTAGCGGAGCCTACGAGCAGTACTTC.

The rearrangement uses TRBV27 and TRBJ1-1; possibly TRBD1 for D (5 bases). The CDR3 length is 15 residues. Trimming removed 2 bases at V and 4 bases at J, with 14 bases between. Germline V lookup: CDR1 MNHEY, CDR2 SMNVEV (reference sequence). This chain's CDR3 is CASSLDTLGATEAFF. CDR3 DNA sequence: TGTGCCAGCAGTTTAGATACGTTAGGGGCCACTGAAGCTTTCTTT.

V and J are TRBV15 and TRBJ2-1; tentative D call: TRBD1 (6 bases). The CDR3 length is 12 residues. Germline V gene sequence: CDR1 LNHNV, CDR2 YYDKDF (reference sequence). V was clipped by 1 base and J by 13 bases, with 11 bases between them. CDR3 DNA: TGTGCCACCAGCAGAGGGCCCGGGACACAGTTCTTC. Translated: CATSRGPGTQFF.

This sequence joins TRBV27 and TRBJ2-1; 11 bases agree with TRBD2. The CDR3 has 15 residues. CDR1 and CDR2 (germline): MNHEY, SMNVEV (reference sequence). The V segment lost 4 bases and the J segment 9 bases; nucleotides outside the gene matches: 8. As DNA, the CDR3 is TGTGCCAGCAGTTCCACTAGCGGGAGAGGGGGTGAGCAGTTCTTC. Encoded protein: CASSSTSGRGGEQFF.

V usage is TRBV5-4 and J usage is TRBJ1-2, with a possible D match to TRBD1 (6 bases). V was pared by 0 bases and J by 8 bases, with 14 bases between. The germline V gene encodes CDR1 SGHNT and CDR2 YYREEE (reference sequence). CDR3 size: 14 residues. The CDR3 DNA reads TGTGCCAGCAGCTTGGTTGAGGGGGTCGGGGGCTACACCTTC. Its translation is CASSLVEGVGGYTF.

The chain employs TRBV28 and TRBJ2-1; 10 bases map to TRBD2. The trim removed 5 bases at V and 9 bases at J, leaving 10 bases unmatched. The CDR3 is made up of 15 amino acids. Germline V gene sequence: CDR1 MDHEN, CDR2 SYDVKM. The CDR3 nucleotides are TGTGCCAGCAGTATCCTAGCGGGAGAAGTCGGTGAGCAGTTCTTC. This encodes CASSILAGEVGEQFF.

The chain combines TRBV19 with TRBJ2-2; 9 bases line up with TRBD2. Trimming at V came to 3 bases and at J to 1 base, leaving 3 bases not matched to a gene. Germline V lookup: CDR1 LNHDA, CDR2 SQIVND (reference sequence). This CDR3 is 16 amino acids long. CDR3 residues: CASSISAGGNTGELFF. DNA for the CDR3: TGTGCCAGTAGTATTTCAGCGGGAGGGAACACCGGGGAGCTGTTTTTT.